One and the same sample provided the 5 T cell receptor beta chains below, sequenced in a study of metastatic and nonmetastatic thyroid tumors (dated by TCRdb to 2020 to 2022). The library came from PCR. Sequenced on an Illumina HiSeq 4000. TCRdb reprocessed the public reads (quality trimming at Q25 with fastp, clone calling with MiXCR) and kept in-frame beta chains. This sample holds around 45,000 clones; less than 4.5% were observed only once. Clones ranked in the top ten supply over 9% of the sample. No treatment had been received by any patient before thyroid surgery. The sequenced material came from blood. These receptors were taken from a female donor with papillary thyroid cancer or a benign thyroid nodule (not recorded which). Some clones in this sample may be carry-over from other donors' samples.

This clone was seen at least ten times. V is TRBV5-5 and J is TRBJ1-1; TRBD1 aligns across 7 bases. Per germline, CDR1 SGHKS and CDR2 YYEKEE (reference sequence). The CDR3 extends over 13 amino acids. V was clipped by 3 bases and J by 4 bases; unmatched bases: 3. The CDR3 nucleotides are TGTGCCAGCAGCTCGACAGGGTTCACTGAAGCTTTCTTT. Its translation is CASSSTGFTEAFF. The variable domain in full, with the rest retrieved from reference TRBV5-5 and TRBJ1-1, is DAGVTQSPTHLIKTRGQQVTLRCSPISGHKSVSWYQQVLGQGPQFIFQYYEKEERGRGNFPDRFSARQFPNYSSELNVNALLLGDSALYLCASSSTGFTEAFFGQGTRLTVV.

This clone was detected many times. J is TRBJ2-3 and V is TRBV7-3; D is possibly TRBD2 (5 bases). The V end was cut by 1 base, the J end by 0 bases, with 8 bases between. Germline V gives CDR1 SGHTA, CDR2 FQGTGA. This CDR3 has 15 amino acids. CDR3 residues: CASSLRGGSTDTQYF. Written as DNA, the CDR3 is TGTGCCAGCAGCTTAAGAGGCGGGAGCACAGATACGCAGTATTTT.

This chain's CDR3 is CASKESGPFRYGYTF. The CDR3, as DNA: TGTGCCAGCAAAGAGTCTGGGCCATTTAGATATGGCTACACCTTC. The chain links TRBV6-1 to TRBJ1-2; D ambiguous. V was pared by 7 bases and J by 5 bases, with 20 bases between. Looked up from germline, CDR1 is MNHNS and CDR2 is SASEGT. This CDR3 spans 15 amino acids.

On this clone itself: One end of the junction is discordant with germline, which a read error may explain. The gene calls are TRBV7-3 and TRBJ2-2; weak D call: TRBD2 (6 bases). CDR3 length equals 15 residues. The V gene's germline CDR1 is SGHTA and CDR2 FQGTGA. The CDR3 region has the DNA TGTGCCAGCAGCTTGGGTCCCGCGAACACCCGGGAGCCGTTTTTT. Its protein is CASSLGPANTREPFF.

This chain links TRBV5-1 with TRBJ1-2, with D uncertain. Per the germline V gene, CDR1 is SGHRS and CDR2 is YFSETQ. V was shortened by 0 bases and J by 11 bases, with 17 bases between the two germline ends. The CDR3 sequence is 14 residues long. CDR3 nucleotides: TGCGCCAGCAGCTTGGGTTCGGGAGGGTATGCATACACCTTC. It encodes CASSLGSGGYAYTF.